This TCR beta chain was captured by sequencing in a study of T cell responses to AZD1222 COVID-19 vaccine. V lost 4 bases and J lost 6, with 10 bases in between. CDR1 and CDR2 (germline): SGHTA, FQGNSA. The CDR3 covers 14 residues. Some clones are missing from TCRdb's copy, which holds only in-frame ones; the method was immunoSEQ multiplex PCR. The profile shows 150,000 or so clones, around 90% of them singletons. The rearrangement uses TRBV7-2 and TRBJ1-6; D unclear. The TCR comes from an adult in good health. Sample: peripheral blood, taken on day 0 of AZD1222 vaccination. CDR3 amino acids: CASSSYGPNSPLHF. CDR3 nucleotides: TGTGCCAGCAGCTCGTATGGTCCTAATTCACCCCTCCACTTT.